The entry that follows covers one T cell receptor beta chain sequence. Profiled with immunoSEQ multiplex PCR; TCRdb holds only in-frame clones, not every one. This sample yields roughly 550,000 clones, of which about four fifths are seen a single time; 0.01% to 0.015% belongs to the top ten. This sample is part of a study of shared T cell receptors in the human thymus. The CDR3 contains 14 residues. The J segment lost 0 bases and the V segment lost 5 bases, leaving 4 bases of the junction unmatched. Germline CDR1 reads MDHEN; CDR2 reads SYDVKM. These records were also assigned to another study, of human thymus T cells. From that second work: Thymic material originated from resections removed in the course of corrective heart surgery. Gene usage (both V and J) appeared biased in thymic and blood repertoires. Unrelated individuals had highly overlapping thymic repertoires, as reported in related research.

V is TRBV28 and J is TRBJ2-7, with 7 bases aligning to TRBD1. This TCR derives from a boy in the first two years of life with a congenital heart defect. The specimen sequenced was thymocytes. CDR3 DNA: TGTGCCAGCAGTGGGAACAGGGGCTCCTACGAGCAGTACTTC. Amino acids: CASSGNRGSYEQYF.